These 28 T cell receptor beta chains were sequenced from one sample in a study of OX40 agonist ivuxolimab in advanced cancers. The data were produced by immunoSEQ multiplex PCR, yet TCRdb's version contains in-frame clones alone and is incomplete. The data contain 26,000 or so clones, roughly 70% of them singletons. The sequencing used CD4+ or CD8+ T cells sorted from blood, collected in a trial of the OX40 agonist ivuxolimab. The source is an adult with an advanced solid tumor such as melanoma, head and neck, liver or kidney cancer.

The chain recombines TRBV11-1 with TRBJ1-4, with D hard to call. This CDR3 region has 15 residues. The V gene's germline CDR1 is SGHAT and CDR2 FQDESV (reference sequence). Trimming left V 4 bases short and J 1 base short, with 10 bases between. The CDR3 nucleotides are TGTGCCAGCAGCTCTCCAGGAGGAACTAATGAAAAACTGTTTTTT. Translated, it gives CASSSPGGTNEKLFF.

This chain joins TRBV11-2 and TRBJ2-1, with TRBD1 matching 9 bases. This CDR3 comprises 15 residues. The germline gives CDR1 SGHAT, CDR2 FQNNGV. V was pared by 3 bases and J by 9 bases, with 9 bases of the junction left unmatched. This chain's CDR3 is CASSLRTGDESEQFF. In DNA form, the CDR3 reads TGTGCCAGCAGCTTGCGGACAGGGGACGAGAGTGAGCAGTTCTTC.

The rearrangement uses TRBV14 and TRBJ1-1; 8 bases match TRBD1. The V and J ends lost 0 bases and 0 bases, in that order; junction bases with no gene match: 15. The CDR3 spans 20 residues. CDR1 is SGHDN and CDR2 is FVKESK in the germline V gene. CDR3 coding DNA: TGTGCCAGCAGCCAAGAGAAAGTACCCCCGGGACAGGTGCTGAACACTGAAGCTTTCTTT. This translates into CASSQEKVPPGQVLNTEAFF. The whole variable domain, filled in from reference TRBV14 and TRBJ1-1, reads EAGVTQFPSHSVIEKGQTVTLRCDPISGHDNLYWYRRVMGKEIKFLLHFVKESKQDESGMPNNRFLAERTGGTYSTLKVQPAELEDSGVYFCASSQEKVPPGQVLNTEAFFGQGTRLTVV.

V usage is TRBV6-5 and J usage is TRBJ1-2; a weak D match, TRBD1 (6 bases). The V end lost 6 bases, the J end lost 5 bases, and 10 bases lay between the germline ends. This CDR3 spans 12 amino acids. Per germline, CDR1 MNHEY and CDR2 SVGAGI. Written as DNA, the CDR3 is TGTGCCAGCAGCTCTACAGGGTATGGCTACACCTTC. Protein product: CASSSTGYGYTF.

The chain combines TRBV7-2 with TRBJ2-2; 10 positions match TRBD2. J was trimmed by 4 bases and V by 1 base; bases with no gene match: 9. Germline V gene sequence: CDR1 SGHTA, CDR2 FQGNSA. This CDR3 has 18 amino acids. The CDR3 sequence is CASSLVSLAGVGTGELFF. CDR3 DNA sequence: TGTGCCAGCAGCTTAGTATCCCTAGCGGGGGTAGGCACCGGGGAGCTGTTTTTT.

This clone showed up just a few times. For the CDR3, the DNA is TGCGCCAGCAGTGCCGGGACAGAAAACTATGGCTACACCTTC. This translates into CASSAGTENYGYTF. The V call is TRBV10-1, the J call TRBJ1-2, with 7 nucleotides matching TRBD1. The CDR3 is made up of 14 amino acids. J lost 2 bases, V lost 4 bases, and 4 bases had no gene match. The germline CDR1 and CDR2 sequences are WNHNN and SYGVQD (reference sequence).

The V and J genes are TRBV25-1 and TRBJ1-6; a weak D match, TRBD1 (5 bases). CDR3 size: 16 residues. V lost 1 base and J 8 bases, leaving 15 bases between the germline ends. CDR1 and CDR2 from the germline V gene are MGHDK and SYGVNS. CDR3 sequence reads: CASSELRGTFDSPLHF. CDR3 DNA sequence: TGTGCCAGCAGTGAATTGAGGGGAACCTTCGATTCACCCCTCCACTTT.

As concerns this clone: One junction end disagrees with the germline gene, perhaps due to a read error. V gene TRBV5-4 combines with J gene TRBJ2-1, with D unclear. The CDR3 extends over 13 amino acids. CDR1 is SGHNT and CDR2 is YYREEE in the germline V gene (reference sequence). The CDR3 spells CASSLAPGAEQFF. CDR3 bases: TGTGCCAGCAGTTTGGCTCCTGGTGCCGAGCAGTTCTTC.

This chain links TRBV6-1 with TRBJ2-7, with TRBD2 matching over 8 bases. The CDR3 covers 13 residues. Germline V lookup: CDR1 MNHNS, CDR2 SASEGT. Unmatched junction bases numbered 7, after V lost 7 bases and J lost 5 bases. The CDR3 region is CASIPGGGHEQYF. The CDR3 DNA reads TGTGCCAGCATCCCGGGGGGGGGCCACGAGCAGTACTTC.

This chain connects TRBV7-9 to TRBJ1-1; D perhaps matches TRBD1 (6 bases). The CDR3 consists of 17 residues. V lost 1 base and J lost 1, with 16 bases in between. CDR1 and CDR2 (germline): SEHNR, FQNEAQ (reference sequence). CDR3 amino acids: CASSLVTVLGANTEAFF. As DNA, the CDR3 is TGTGCCAGCAGCTTAGTTACCGTTTTGGGGGCGAACACTGAAGCTTTCTTT. The entire variable domain, with the rest obtained from reference TRBV7-9 and TRBJ1-1, is as follows: DTGVSQNPRHKITKRGQNVTFRCDPISEHNRLYWYRQTLGQGPEFLTYFQNEAQLEKSRLLSDRFSAERPKGSFSTLEIQRTEQGDSAMYLCASSLVTVLGANTEAFFGQGTRLTVV.

The chain recombines TRBV19 with TRBJ2-1; D remains unclear. Germline V gene lookup returns CDR1 LNHDA and CDR2 SQIVND (reference sequence). V lost 1 base and J lost 7, with 2 bases in between. CDR3 length: 11 amino acids. The CDR3 coding sequence is TGTGCCAGTAGTATAGTAAATGAGCAGTTCTTC. It encodes CASSIVNEQFF. The variable domain in full, with the rest retrieved from reference TRBV19 and TRBJ2-1, is DGGITQSPKYLFRKEGQNVTLSCEQNLNHDAMYWYRQDPGQGLRLIYYSQIVNDFQKGDIAEGYSVSREKKESFPLTVTSAQKNPTAFYLCASSIVNEQFFGPGTRLTVL.

V gene TRBV5-4 combines with J gene TRBJ1-3, with D possibly TRBD1 on 6 matching bases. CDR1 is SGHNT and CDR2 is YYREEE in the germline V gene (reference sequence). CDR3 length: 17 residues. V lost 1 base to trimming and J lost 0 bases, with 14 bases between them. The CDR3, as DNA: TGTGCCAGCAGCTTGAAGGAAAGGGGGAACTCTGGAAACACCATATATTTT. It encodes CASSLKERGNSGNTIYF. Based on the CDR3 plus reference TRBV5-4 and TRBJ1-3, the full variable domain is ETGVTQSPTHLIKTRGQQVTLRCSSQSGHNTVSWYQQALGQGPQFIFQYYREEENGRGNFPPRFSGLQFPNYSSELNVNALELDDSALYLCASSLKERGNSGNTIYFGEGSWLTVV.

This clone has just one count. The rearrangement joins TRBV5-5 to TRBJ1-1; D gene ambiguous. The CDR3 is 13 residues long. V was cut by 3 bases and J by 2 bases, with 8 bases left in between. Germline V gene data show CDR1 as SGHKS and CDR2 as YYEKEE (reference sequence). The CDR3, as DNA: TGTGCCAGCAGCTCCGGACTAAACACTGAAGCTTTCTTT. Amino acid sequence: CASSSGLNTEAFF.

This sequence joins TRBV2 and TRBJ2-5, with 11 bases fitting TRBD2. Trimming took 6 bases from V and 5 from J; bases not matched to a gene: 17. The CDR3 length is 18 residues. Germline CDR1 and CDR2: SNHLY and FYNNEI. The CDR3 DNA reads TGTGCCAGCAGCGACCGAAGCGGACTAGCGGGCCTTGGGGAGACCCAGTACTTC. Amino acids: CASSDRSGLAGLGETQYF.

The chain has TRBV7-3 and TRBJ2-1; D may match TRBD1 or TRBD2 (6 bases each). This CDR3 is 17 amino acids long. Per the germline V gene, CDR1 is SGHTA and CDR2 is FQGTGA. Trimming took off 0 bases at V and 4 bases at J, with 16 bases between the two ends. Here the CDR3 reads CASSLTGSGGLYNEQFF. In nucleotides, the CDR3 is TGTGCCAGCAGCTTAACCGGTTCCGGGGGCCTTTACAATGAGCAGTTCTTC.

The rearrangement joins TRBV13 to TRBJ2-7; D not certain. The germline gives CDR1 PRHDT, CDR2 FYEKMQ (reference sequence). Trimming left V 7 bases short and J 3 bases short, with 16 bases between. CDR3 length: 14 amino acids. In DNA, the CDR3 is TGTGCCAGCACCCTATTTTGGGTTTTCTACGAGCAGTACTTC. Protein sequence: CASTLFWVFYEQYF.

The chain joins TRBV6-1 to TRBJ1-2; possibly TRBD1 for D (5 bases). The CDR3 has 15 amino acids. CDR1 MNHNS and CDR2 SASEGT come from the germline V gene. The V gene lost 7 bases and the J gene lost 7 bases, with 22 bases spanning the gap. CDR3 coding DNA: TGTGCCAGCACCCCCTACGGGGCAGGGAAAACTGGCTACACCTTC. Its translation is CASTPYGAGKTGYTF.

This clone is a singleton in its sample. CDR3 loop: CASSHRDEQFF. Written as DNA, the CDR3 is TGTGCCAGCAGCCACCGGGATGAGCAGTTCTTC. The chain links TRBV7-9 to TRBJ2-1; D is uncertain. Trimming took 5 bases from V and 8 from J, leaving 7 bases between them. The CDR3 spans 11 residues. Germline V gene sequence: CDR1 SEHNR, CDR2 FQNEAQ (reference sequence).

This chain joins TRBV30 and TRBJ1-2, with D possibly being TRBD1 (5 bases). Trimming removed 0 bases at V and 4 bases at J, with 24 bases between. The CDR3 extends over 18 amino acids. Germline values: CDR1 GTSNPN, CDR2 SVGIG (reference sequence). CDR3 amino acids: CAWSVRVAFGISRYGYTF. In DNA form, the CDR3 reads TGTGCCTGGAGTGTCAGGGTAGCGTTTGGAATCTCGCGCTATGGCTACACCTTC. Based on the CDR3 plus reference TRBV30 and TRBJ1-2, the full variable domain is SQTIHQWPATLVQPVGSPLSLECTVEGTSNPNLYWYRQAAGRGLQLLFYSVGIGQISSEVPQNLSASRPQDRQFILSSKKLLLSDSGFYLCAWSVRVAFGISRYGYTFGSGTRLTVV.

The chain couples TRBV7-9 to TRBJ1-2; D uncertain. Trimming shortened V by 5 bases and J by 8 bases, and 15 bases separated the two germline ends. The CDR3 sequence is 13 residues long. The germline CDR1 and CDR2 sequences are SEHNR and FQNEAQ (reference sequence). The CDR3 coding sequence is TGTGCCAGCAGCACGGGTCCTCGGAGAGGCTACACCTTC. This codes for CASSTGPRRGYTF.

The V call is TRBV6-5, the J call TRBJ1-2; D might be TRBD1 (6 bases). CDR1 and CDR2 (germline): MNHEY, SVGAGI. This CDR3 contains 15 residues. Trimming removed 4 bases from V and 7 bases from J, with 19 bases in between. CDR3 in amino acids: CASSSHFTGSAGYTF. CDR3 sequence (DNA): TGTGCCAGCAGTTCCCACTTTACAGGGTCCGCTGGCTACACCTTC.

V and J are TRBV2 and TRBJ1-6; D ambiguous. The germline CDR1 and CDR2 sequences are SNHLY and FYNNEI. This CDR3 contains 13 residues. V gave up 5 bases and J gave up 7 bases, with 9 bases separating them. The CDR3 reads CASSPSPNSPLHF. The CDR3 DNA reads as TGTGCCAGCAGTCCTTCGCCGAATTCACCCCTCCACTTT. Full variable domain (missing parts from reference TRBV2 and TRBJ1-6): EPEVTQTPSHQVTQMGQEVILRCVPISNHLYFYWYRQILGQKVEFLVSFYNNEISEKSEIFDDQFSVERPDGSNFTLKIRSTKLEDSAMYFCASSPSPNSPLHFGNGTRLTVT.

The V and J genes are TRBV6-5 and TRBJ1-1; 7 bases align to TRBD1. CDR3 length: 14 residues. Germline V gene lookup returns CDR1 MNHEY and CDR2 SVGAGI. V was pared by 0 bases and J by 4 bases, with 2 bases of the junction left unmatched. The CDR3 DNA is TGTGCCAGCAGTTACTCCCACAGGGGCACTGAAGCTTTCTTT. It yields the protein CASSYSHRGTEAFF.

This clone was seen more than once but under ten times. This chain connects TRBV25-1 to TRBJ1-5; 8 bases agree with TRBD1. This CDR3 has 15 amino acids. V trimming: 9 bases; J trimming: 6 bases; junction bases outside the gene matches: 13. CDR1 is MGHDK, CDR2 SYGVNS, per germline. Here the CDR3 reads CASSTGAVGIQPQHF. The DNA of the CDR3 is TGTGCCAGTTCGACAGGGGCCGTTGGGATTCAGCCCCAGCATTTT.

The chain's CDR3 is CSTYGGNTIYF. CDR3 nucleotides: TGCAGCACGTACGGAGGAAACACCATATATTTT. The J gene is TRBJ1-3, the V gene TRBV29-1; unclear D gene. V lost 8 bases, J lost 4 bases, and 9 bases lay in between. This CDR3 is built from 11 residues. Germline V gene lookup returns CDR1 SQVTM and CDR2 ANQGSEA.

V and J are TRBV6-6 and TRBJ2-3; D remains ambiguous. V lost 8 bases to trimming and J lost 5 bases, with 14 bases between them. From germline, CDR1 is MNHNY and CDR2 SVGAGI (reference sequence). The CDR3 covers 13 residues. DNA for the CDR3: TGTGCCAGCGGAGAAGCGTCGAGAGATACGCAGTATTTT. Amino acid sequence: CASGEASRDTQYF.

CDR3 DNA sequence: TGTGCCAGCAGCCCGGGGGGGCGACCAGAGACCCAGTACTTC. Amino acid sequence: CASSPGGRPETQYF. The V gene is TRBV7-2, the J gene TRBJ2-5, with 8 bases that match TRBD2. V lost 5 bases to trimming and J lost 4 bases; unmatched junction nucleotides: 6. The CDR3 totals 14 residues. CDR1 and CDR2 (germline): SGHTA, FQGNSA.

The CDR3 DNA reads as TGTGCCAGCAGTTTACAAGGGTATGGCTACACCTTC. Translated: CASSLQGYGYTF. This sequence joins TRBV27 and TRBJ1-2; D unresolved. The germline CDR1 and CDR2 sequences are MNHEY and SMNVEV (reference sequence). Trimming stripped 2 bases from V and 5 bases from J, with 6 bases between. CDR3 size: 12 residues.